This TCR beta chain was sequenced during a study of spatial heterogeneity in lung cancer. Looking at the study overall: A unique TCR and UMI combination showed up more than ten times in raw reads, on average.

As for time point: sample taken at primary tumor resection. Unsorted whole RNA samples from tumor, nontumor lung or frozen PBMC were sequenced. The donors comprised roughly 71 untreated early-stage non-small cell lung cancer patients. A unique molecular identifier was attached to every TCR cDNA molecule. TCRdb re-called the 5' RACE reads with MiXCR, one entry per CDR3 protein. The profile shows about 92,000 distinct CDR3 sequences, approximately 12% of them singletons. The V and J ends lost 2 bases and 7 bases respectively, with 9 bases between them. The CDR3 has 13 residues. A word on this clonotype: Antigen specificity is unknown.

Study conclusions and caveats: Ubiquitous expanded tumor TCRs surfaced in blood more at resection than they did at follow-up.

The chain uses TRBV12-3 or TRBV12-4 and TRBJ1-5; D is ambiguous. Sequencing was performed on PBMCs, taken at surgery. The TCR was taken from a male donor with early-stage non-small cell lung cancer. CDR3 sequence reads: CASSLKLWQPQHF. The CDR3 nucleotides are TGTGCCAGCAGTTTAAAACTTTGGCAGCCCCAGCATTTT.